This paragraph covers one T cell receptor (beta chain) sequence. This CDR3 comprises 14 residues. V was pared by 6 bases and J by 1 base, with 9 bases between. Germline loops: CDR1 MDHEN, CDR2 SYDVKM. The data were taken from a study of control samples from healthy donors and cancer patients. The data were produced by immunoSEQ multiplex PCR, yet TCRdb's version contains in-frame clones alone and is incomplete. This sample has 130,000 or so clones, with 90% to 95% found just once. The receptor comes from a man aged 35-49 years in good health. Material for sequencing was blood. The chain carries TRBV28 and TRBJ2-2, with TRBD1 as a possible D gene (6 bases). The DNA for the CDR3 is TGTGCCAGCAGACCGACAGGGAACACCGGGGAGCTGTTTTTT. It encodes CASRPTGNTGELFF.